The T cell receptor (beta chain) described here comes from a study of memory CD4+ T cells and cytomegalovirus serostatus. The germline V gene has CDR1 SGHTA and CDR2 FQGNSA. The germline V and J ends were trimmed by 5 bases and 1 base, with 14 bases remaining between them. CDR3 length: 15 residues. Single viable CD3+CD4+CD8-CD45RO+ cells were sorted as the memory CD4+ T cells. The data were produced by immunoSEQ multiplex PCR, yet TCRdb's version contains in-frame clones alone and is incomplete. Here the sample spans 25,000 to 40,000 clones, around 74% being singletons. The rearrangement links TRBV7-2 to TRBJ1-1; no reliable D call. The TCR was taken from an adult in good health and CMV-seronegative. Some clones in this sample may be carry-over from other donors' samples. Source material: memory CD4+ T cells from blood. The CDR3 DNA sequence: TGTGCCAGCAGCCAACTAGGACCTGGGAACACTGAAGCTTTCTTT. It is translated as CASSQLGPGNTEAFF.